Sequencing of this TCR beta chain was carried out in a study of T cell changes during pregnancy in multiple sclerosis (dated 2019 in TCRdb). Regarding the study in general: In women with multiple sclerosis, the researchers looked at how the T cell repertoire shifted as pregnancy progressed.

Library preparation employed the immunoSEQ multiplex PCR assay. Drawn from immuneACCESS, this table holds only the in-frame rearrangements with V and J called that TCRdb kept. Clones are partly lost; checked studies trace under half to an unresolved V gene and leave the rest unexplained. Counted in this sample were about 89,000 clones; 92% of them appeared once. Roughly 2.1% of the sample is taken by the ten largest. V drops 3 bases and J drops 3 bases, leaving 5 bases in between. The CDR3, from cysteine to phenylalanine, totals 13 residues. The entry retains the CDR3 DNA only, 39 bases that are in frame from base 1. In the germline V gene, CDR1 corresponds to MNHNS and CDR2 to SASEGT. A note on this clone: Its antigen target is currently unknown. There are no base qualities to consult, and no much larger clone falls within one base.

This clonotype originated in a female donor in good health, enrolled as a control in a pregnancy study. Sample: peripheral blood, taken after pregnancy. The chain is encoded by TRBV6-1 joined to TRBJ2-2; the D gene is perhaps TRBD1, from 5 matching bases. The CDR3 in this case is CASSDRDTGELFF. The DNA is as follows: TGTGCCAGCAGTGACAGGGACACCGGGGAGCTGTTTTTT.